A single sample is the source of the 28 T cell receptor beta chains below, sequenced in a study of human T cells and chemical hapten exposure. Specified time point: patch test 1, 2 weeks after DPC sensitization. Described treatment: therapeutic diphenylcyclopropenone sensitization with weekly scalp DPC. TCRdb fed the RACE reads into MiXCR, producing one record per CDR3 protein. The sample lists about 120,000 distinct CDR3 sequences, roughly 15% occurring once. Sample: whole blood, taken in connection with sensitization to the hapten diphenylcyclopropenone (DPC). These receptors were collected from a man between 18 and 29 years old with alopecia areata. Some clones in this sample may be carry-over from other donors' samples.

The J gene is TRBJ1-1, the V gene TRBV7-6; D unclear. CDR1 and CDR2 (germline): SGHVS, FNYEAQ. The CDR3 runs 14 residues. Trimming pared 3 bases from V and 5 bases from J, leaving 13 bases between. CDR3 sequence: CASSLSETETEAFF. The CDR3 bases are TGTGCCAGCAGCTTGTCCGAGACTGAGACTGAAGCTTTCTTT.

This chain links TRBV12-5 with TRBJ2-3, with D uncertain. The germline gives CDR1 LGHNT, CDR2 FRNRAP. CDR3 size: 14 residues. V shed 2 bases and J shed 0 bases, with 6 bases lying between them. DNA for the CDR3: TGTGCTAGTGGTTTGCCGGTCAGCACAGATACGCAGTATTTT. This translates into CASGLPVSTDTQYF.

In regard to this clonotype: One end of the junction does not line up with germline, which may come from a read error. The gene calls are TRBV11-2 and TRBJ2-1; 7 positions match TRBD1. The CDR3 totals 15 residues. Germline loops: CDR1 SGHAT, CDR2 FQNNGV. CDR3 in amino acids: CASRRPGQIYNEQIF. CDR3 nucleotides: TGTGCCAGCAGACGCCCGGGACAGATTTACAATGAGCAGATCTTC.

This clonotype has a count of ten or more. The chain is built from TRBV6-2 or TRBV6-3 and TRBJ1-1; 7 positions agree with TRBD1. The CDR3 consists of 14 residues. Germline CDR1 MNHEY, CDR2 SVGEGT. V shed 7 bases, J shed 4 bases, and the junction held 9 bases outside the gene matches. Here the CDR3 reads CASKLQGLVTEAFF. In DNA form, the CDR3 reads TGTGCCAGCAAGTTACAGGGGCTGGTCACTGAAGCTTTCTTT.

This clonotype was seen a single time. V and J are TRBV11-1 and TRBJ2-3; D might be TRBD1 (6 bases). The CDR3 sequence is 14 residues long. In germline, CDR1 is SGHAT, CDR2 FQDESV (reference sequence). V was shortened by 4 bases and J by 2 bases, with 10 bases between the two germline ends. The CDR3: CASSSTGFTDTQYF. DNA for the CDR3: TGTGCCAGCAGCTCGACAGGATTCACAGATACGCAGTATTTT.

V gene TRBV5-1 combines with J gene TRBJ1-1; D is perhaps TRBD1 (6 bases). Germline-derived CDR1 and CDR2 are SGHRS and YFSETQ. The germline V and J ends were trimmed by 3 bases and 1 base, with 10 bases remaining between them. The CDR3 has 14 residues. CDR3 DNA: TGCGCCAGCAGCTGGACGACAGGGAACACTGAAGCTTTCTTT. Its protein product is CASSWTTGNTEAFF. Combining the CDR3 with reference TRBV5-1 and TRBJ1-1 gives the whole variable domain KAGVTQTPRYLIKTRGQQVTLSCSPISGHRSVSWYQQTPGQGLQFLFEYFSETQRNKGNFPGRFSGRQFSNSRSEMNVSTLELGDSALYLCASSWTTGNTEAFFGQGTRLTVV.

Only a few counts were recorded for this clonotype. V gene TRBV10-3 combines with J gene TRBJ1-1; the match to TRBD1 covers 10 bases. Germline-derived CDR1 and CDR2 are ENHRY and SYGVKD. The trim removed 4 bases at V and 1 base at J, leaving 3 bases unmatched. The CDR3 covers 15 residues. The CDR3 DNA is TGTGCCATCAGTGGAGGGGACAGGGGGAACACTGAAGCTTTCTTT. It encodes CAISGGDRGNTEAFF.

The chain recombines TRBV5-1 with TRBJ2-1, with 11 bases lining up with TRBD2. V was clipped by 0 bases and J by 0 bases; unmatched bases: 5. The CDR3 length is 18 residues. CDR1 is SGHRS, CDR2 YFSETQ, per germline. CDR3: CASSLGLAGPPSYNEQFF. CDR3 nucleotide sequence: TGCGCCAGCAGCTTGGGACTAGCGGGGCCCCCCTCCTACAATGAGCAGTTCTTC.

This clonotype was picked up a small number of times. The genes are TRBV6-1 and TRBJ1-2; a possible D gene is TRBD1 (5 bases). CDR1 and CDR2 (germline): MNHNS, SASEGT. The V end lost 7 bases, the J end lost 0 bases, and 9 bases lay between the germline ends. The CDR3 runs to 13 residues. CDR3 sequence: CASTSGPNYGYTF. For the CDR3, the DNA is TGTGCCAGCACCTCAGGGCCTAACTATGGCTACACCTTC.

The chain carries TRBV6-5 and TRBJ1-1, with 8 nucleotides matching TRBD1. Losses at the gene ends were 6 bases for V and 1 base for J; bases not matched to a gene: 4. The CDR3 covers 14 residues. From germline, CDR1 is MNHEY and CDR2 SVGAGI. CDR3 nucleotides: TGTGCCAGCAGGTATGGGACAGGGAACACTGAAGCTTTCTTT. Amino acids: CASRYGTGNTEAFF.

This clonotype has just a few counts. The CDR3 coding sequence is TGCGCCAGCAGCCAAGATGATCCAGGGAGGCGTGGAGATACGCAGTATTTT. Translation: CASSQDDPGRRGDTQYF. The chain uses TRBV4-3 and TRBJ2-3; tentative D call: TRBD2 (6 bases). CDR3 length: 17 amino acids. The ends were cut back, 0 bases at V and 5 bases at J, with 18 bases in the middle. Germline CDR1 is LGHNA and CDR2 is YSLEER.

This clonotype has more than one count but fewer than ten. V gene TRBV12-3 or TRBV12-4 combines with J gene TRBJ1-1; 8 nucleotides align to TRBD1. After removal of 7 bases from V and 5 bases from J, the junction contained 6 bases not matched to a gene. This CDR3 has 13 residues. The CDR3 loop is CASIVTGDTEAFF. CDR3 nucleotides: TGTGCCAGCATCGTGACAGGGGATACTGAAGCTTTCTTT.

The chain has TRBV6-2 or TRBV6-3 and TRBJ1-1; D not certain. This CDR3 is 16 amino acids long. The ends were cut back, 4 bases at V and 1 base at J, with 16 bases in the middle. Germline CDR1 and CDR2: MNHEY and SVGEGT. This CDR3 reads CASSFHEWFGNTEAFF. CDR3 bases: TGTGCCAGCAGTTTCCACGAGTGGTTCGGGAACACTGAAGCTTTCTTT.

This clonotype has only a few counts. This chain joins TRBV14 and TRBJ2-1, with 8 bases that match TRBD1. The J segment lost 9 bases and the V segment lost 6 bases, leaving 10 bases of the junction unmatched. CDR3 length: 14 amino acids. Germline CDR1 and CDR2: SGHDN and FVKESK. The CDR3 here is CASRSTGGSAEQFF. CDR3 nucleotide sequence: TGTGCCAGCAGATCTACAGGGGGAAGTGCTGAGCAGTTCTTC. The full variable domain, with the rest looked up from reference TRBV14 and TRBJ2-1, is EAGVTQFPSHSVIEKGQTVTLRCDPISGHDNLYWYRRVMGKEIKFLLHFVKESKQDESGMPNNRFLAERTGGTYSTLKVQPAELEDSGVYFCASRSTGGSAEQFFGPGTRLTVL.

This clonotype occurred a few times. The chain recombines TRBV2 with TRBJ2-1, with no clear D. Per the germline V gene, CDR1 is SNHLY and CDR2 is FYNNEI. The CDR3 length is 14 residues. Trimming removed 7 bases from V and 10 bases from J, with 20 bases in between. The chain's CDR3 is CASISRTATGEQFF. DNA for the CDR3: TGTGCCAGCATTTCGAGGACCGCCACCGGAGAGCAGTTCTTC.

The DNA of the CDR3 is TGTGCCAGCAGCCAAGAAATTGCAAGGGGCACTGAAGCTTTCTTT. As protein: CASSQEIARGTEAFF. This sequence joins TRBV3-1 and TRBJ1-1; D may be TRBD1 (5 bases). CDR3 length equals 15 residues. The V end was cut by 0 bases, the J end by 4 bases, with 12 bases between. Germline V CDR1 and CDR2: LGHDT, YNNKEL (reference sequence).

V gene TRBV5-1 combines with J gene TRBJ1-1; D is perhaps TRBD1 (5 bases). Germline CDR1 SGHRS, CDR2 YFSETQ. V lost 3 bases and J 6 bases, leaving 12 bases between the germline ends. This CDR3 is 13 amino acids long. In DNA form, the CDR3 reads TGCGCCAGCAGCTCAGCGGGGGTCCCTGAAGCTTTCTTT. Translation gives CASSSAGVPEAFF.

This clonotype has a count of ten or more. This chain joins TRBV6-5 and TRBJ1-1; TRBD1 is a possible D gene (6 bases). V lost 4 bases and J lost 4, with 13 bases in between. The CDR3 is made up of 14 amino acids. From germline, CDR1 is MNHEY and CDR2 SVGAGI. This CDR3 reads CASSSLTGSTEAFF. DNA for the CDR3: TGTGCCAGCAGTTCCCTAACAGGGAGCACTGAAGCTTTCTTT.

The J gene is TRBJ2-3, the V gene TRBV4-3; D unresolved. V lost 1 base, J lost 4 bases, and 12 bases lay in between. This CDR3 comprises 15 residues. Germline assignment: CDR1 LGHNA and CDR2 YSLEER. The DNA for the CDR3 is TGCGCCAGCAGCCAAGGGGGTTCGAGAGCAGATACGCAGTATTTT. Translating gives CASSQGGSRADTQYF.

CDR3 in DNA: TGTGCCAGCTCAGCCAGTGCCTACGAGCAGTACGTC. Amino acid sequence: CASSASAYEQYV. The V call is TRBV18, the J call TRBJ2-7; D ambiguous. Trimming took off 5 bases at V and 2 bases at J, with 7 bases between the two ends. This CDR3 spans 12 amino acids. CDR1 is KGHSH and CDR2 is LQKENI in the germline V gene.

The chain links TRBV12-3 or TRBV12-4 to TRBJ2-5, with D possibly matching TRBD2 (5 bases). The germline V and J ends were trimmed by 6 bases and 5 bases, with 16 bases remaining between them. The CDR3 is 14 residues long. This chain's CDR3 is CASSPATRSETQYF. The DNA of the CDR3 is TGTGCCAGCAGCCCGGCCACTAGGTCGGAGACCCAGTACTTC.

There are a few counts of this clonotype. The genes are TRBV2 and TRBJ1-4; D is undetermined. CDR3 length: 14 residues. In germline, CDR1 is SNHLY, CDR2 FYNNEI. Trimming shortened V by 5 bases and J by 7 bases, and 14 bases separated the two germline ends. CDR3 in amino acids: CASSREGEGEKLFF. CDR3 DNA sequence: TGTGCCAGCAGTAGGGAGGGCGAGGGTGAAAAACTGTTTTTT.

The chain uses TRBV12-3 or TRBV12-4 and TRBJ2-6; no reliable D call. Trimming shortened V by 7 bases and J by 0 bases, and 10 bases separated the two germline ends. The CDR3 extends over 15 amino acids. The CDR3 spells CASTARSSGANVLTF. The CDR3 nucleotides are TGTGCCAGCACCGCCAGGAGCTCTGGGGCCAACGTCCTGACTTTC.

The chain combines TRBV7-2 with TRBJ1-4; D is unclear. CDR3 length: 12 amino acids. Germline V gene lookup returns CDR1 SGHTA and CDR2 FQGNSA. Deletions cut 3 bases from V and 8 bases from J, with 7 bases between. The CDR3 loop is CASSFVTEKLFF. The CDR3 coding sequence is TGTGCCAGCAGCTTCGTCACCGAAAAACTGTTTTTT.

In DNA, the CDR3 is TGTGCCAGCCGGAGTTCTTCGGAGTACGAGCAGTACTTC. Translation gives CASRSSSEYEQYF. The chain has TRBV12-3 or TRBV12-4 and TRBJ2-7; no definite D call. This CDR3 is 13 amino acids long. Trimming removed 8 bases at V and 4 bases at J, with 15 bases between.

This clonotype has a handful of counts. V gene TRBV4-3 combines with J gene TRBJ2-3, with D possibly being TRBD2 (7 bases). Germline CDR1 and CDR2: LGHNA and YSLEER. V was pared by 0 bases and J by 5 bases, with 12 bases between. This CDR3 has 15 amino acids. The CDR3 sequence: CASSQDRGAGDTQYF. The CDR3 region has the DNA TGCGCCAGCAGCCAAGATCGGGGGGCGGGAGATACGCAGTATTTT.

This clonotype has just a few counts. CDR3: CASSPDRAGEAFF. CDR3 bases: TGTGCCAGCAGCCCAGACAGGGCGGGTGAAGCTTTCTTT. This chain links TRBV7-3 with TRBJ1-1; 7 positions match TRBD1. The CDR3 has 13 residues. The germline gives CDR1 SGHTA, CDR2 FQGTGA. The ends lost 5 bases at V and 7 bases at J; junction bases unmatched: 7.

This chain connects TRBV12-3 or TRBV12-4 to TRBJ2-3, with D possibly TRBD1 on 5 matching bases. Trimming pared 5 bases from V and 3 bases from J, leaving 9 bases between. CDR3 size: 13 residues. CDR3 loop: CASSNRQTDTQYF. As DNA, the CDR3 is TGTGCCAGCAGTAACAGACAGACAGATACGCAGTATTTT.